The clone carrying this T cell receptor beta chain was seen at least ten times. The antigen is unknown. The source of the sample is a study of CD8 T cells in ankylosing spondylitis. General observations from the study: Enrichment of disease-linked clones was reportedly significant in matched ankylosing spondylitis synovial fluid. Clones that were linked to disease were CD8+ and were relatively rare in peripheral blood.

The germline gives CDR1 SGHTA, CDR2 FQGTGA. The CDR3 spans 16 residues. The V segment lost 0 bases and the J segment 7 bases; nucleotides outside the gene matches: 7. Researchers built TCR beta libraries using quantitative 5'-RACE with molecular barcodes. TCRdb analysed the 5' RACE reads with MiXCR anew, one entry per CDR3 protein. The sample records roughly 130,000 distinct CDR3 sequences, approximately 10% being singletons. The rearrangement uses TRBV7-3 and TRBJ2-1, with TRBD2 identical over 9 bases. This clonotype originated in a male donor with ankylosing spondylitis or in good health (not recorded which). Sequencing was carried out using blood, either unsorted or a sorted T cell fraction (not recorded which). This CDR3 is CASSLTGREGRNEQFF. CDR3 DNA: TGTGCCAGCAGCTTAACCGGGCGGGAGGGGAGGAATGAGCAGTTCTTC.